Below, one T cell receptor beta chain is given with its context. Compared with the rest of its sample, this clonotype is medium-sized (0.01 to 0.1%). It lacks a known antigen. Base qualities are not recorded, but no much larger clone differs from it by a single base. This entry is derived from a study of immune heterogeneity within non-small cell lung tumors (dated by TCRdb to 2017 to 2018). For the wider study: By histology, the tumors were several squamous cell carcinomas, around eleven non-squamous carcinomas and 1 tumor not otherwise specified. To look at intratumoral immune heterogeneity, the study ran whole-exome sequencing, RNA-seq and TCR beta repertoire sequencing on several spatially distinct regions taken from every NSCLC tumor. TCR repertoires were analyzed from some 56 tumor loci of approximately 16 patients, while transcriptome data covered only around 45 loci from some 11 patients. For mutant peptides 8 to 11 amino acids long, netMHCpan-3.0 predicted neoantigen binding to the HLA alleles of each patient. The investigation overall reported the following: High-frequency TCR beta clonotypes were found to be largely distinct between individual patients. Within a patient, the same dominant CDR3B clonotypes appeared at multiple loci, but different tumor locations also contained unique high-frequency clones. Local tumor mutational burden and local T-cell repertoire clonality had a statistically significant but moderate positive correlation (R roughly 0.3).

Measured from the cysteine to the phenylalanine, the CDR3 is 15 residues long. Only CDR3 DNA is held: 45 bases, read in frame from base 1. According to the germline V gene (reference sequence), CDR1 reads DFQATT and CDR2 reads SNEGSKA. V ends up 2 bases short and J 2 bases short, with an unmatched junction base count of 7. For the TCR template, genomic DNA was extracted from bulk tumor tissue, and approximately 600 ng of gDNA was amplified for each sample. Multiple biopsies per primary tumor were taken during surgery, spaced as far apart as possible within the tumor mass. The study cohort was described as untreated, and patients were newly diagnosed NSCLC cases undergoing curative surgery. Donors were 15 newly diagnosed non-small cell lung cancer patients undergoing surgery with curative intent. Two independent pathologists examined the resected tumor masses. Sequencing was performed only on DNA and RNA samples of high quality.

The TCR beta CDR3 region was amplified with a multiplex PCR system, in which a first round of 9 to 10 cycles was run using 32 V-gene forward and 13 J-gene reverse primers. First-round PCR used a QIAGEN Multiplex PCR Kit, and primer sequences were filed in Chinese patent CN105087789A. Illumina universal primers were attached in a second round of PCR run with the Phusion High-Fidelity PCR Kit. The TCR libraries underwent paired-end sequencing with a read length of 151 bp on the Illumina HiSeq X Ten platform. Processing in the source paper ran as follows. Cutadapt removed reads without multiplex PCR primers, PEAR merged read pairs, and MiXCR with default settings called CDR3 regions. Repertoire diversity used Shannon entropy, and clonality was computed as one minus Shannon entropy divided by ln of productive unique sequence count. Clonotypes at a frequency of at least 0.5% were defined as dominant or high-frequency T-cell clones. TCRdb applied fastp at Q25 and MiXCR to the public reads, then kept only in-frame beta chains. Duplicate CDR3 protein sequences are folded into a single record with the most common DNA and genes. The V and J calls and clone size come from TCRdb's table, not from the authors' own analysis. The sample data list 2,500 to 3,500 distinct CDR3 sequences, and about 28% of these were observed just once. The ten largest clones represent roughly a tenth of the sample.

The sample consisted of lung tumor tissue. The sequence joins TRBV20-1 to TRBJ2-3; TRBD2 lines up with 7 middle nucleotides. This TCR derives from a man between 60 and 75 years old with non-small cell lung cancer. The CDR3 reads CSARRAGVATDTQYF. The nucleotide sequence is TGCAGTGCTAGAAGGGCGGGAGTGGCCACAGATACGCAGTATTTT.